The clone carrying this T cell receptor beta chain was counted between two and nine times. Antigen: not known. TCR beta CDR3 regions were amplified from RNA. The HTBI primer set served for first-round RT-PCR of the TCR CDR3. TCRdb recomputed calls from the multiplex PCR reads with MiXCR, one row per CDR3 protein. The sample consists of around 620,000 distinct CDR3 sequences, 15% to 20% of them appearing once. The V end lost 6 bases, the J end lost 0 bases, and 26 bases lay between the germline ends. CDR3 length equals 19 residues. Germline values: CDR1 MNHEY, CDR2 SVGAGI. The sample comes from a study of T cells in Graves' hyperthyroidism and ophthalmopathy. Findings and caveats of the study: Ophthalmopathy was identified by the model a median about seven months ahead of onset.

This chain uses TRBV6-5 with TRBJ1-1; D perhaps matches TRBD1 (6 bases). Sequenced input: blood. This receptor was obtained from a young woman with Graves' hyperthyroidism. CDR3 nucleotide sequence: TGTGCCAGCAGCTACGGCGGGGGCAGGGTGGTTGGGATGAACACTGAAGCTTTCTTT. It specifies CASSYGGGRVVGMNTEAFF.